These 5 T cell receptor beta chains were all obtained from the same sample, sequenced in a study of T cell repertoires in cytomegalovirus infection. TCRdb used MiXCR to reprocess the reads, holding one entry per CDR3 protein. The sample yields roughly 100,000 distinct CDR3 sequences, about 15% seen once. Sequenced material: PBMCs. Receptors originate from a human donor in good health (CMV status not recorded). Some clones in this sample may be carry-over from other donors' samples.

This clonotype was seen at least ten times. V and J are TRBV12-5 and TRBJ1-1; tentative D call: TRBD1 (5 bases). Germline V gene data show CDR1 as LGHNT and CDR2 as FRNRAP. Trimming removed 7 bases from V and 12 bases from J, with 15 bases in between. There are 11 residues in the CDR3. CDR3 bases: TGTGCTAGTGCCGAAGGAGGGGTGTCTTTCTTT. Translated, it gives CASAEGGVSFF. The entire variable domain, with the rest obtained from reference TRBV12-5 and TRBJ1-1, is as follows: DARVTQTPRHKVTEMGQEVTMRCQPILGHNTVFWYRQTMMQGLELLAYFRNRAPLDDSGMPKDRFSAEMPDATLATLKIQPSEPRDSAVYFCASAEGGVSFFGQGTRLTVV.

The table lists this clonotype with many counts. The chain employs TRBV7-2 and TRBJ1-5; the D is unclear. The V end lost 2 bases, the J end lost 2 bases, and 7 bases lay between the germline ends. The length of the CDR3 is 14 residues. Germline V gene sequence: CDR1 SGHTA, CDR2 FQGNSA. CDR3 sequence (DNA): TGTGCCAGCAGCTTATTTGGGGGCAATCAGCCCCAGCATTTT. Protein: CASSLFGGNQPQHF.

This clonotype has just a few counts. The CDR3 is CASTMGTSSYEQYF. The CDR3 DNA is TGTGCCAGTACCATGGGGACATCCTCCTACGAGCAGTACTTC. The rearrangement joins TRBV19 to TRBJ2-7; TRBD1 is a possible D gene (6 bases). This CDR3 spans 14 amino acids. V lost 7 bases, J lost 0 bases, and 13 bases lay in between. Germline values: CDR1 LNHDA, CDR2 SQIVND (reference sequence).

This clonotype was picked up many times. V usage is TRBV7-2 and J usage is TRBJ2-3; 7 bases match TRBD1. Trimming removed 6 bases from V and 5 bases from J; junction bases left unmatched: 8. The CDR3 spans 14 residues. Germline assignment: CDR1 SGHTA and CDR2 FQGNSA. The CDR3 DNA reads as TGTGCCAGCAGTCGCACAGGGGCCCGAGATACGCAGTATTTT. Protein product: CASSRTGARDTQYF.

The V call is TRBV27, the J call TRBJ2-7, with D perhaps matching TRBD1 (6 bases). The germline gives CDR1 MNHEY, CDR2 SMNVEV (reference sequence). This CDR3 has 13 amino acids. V was pared by 3 bases and J by 3 bases, with 9 bases between. CDR3 protein: CASSFQQGYEQYF. As DNA, the CDR3 is TGTGCCAGCAGTTTCCAACAGGGCTACGAGCAGTACTTC.